These 18 T cell receptor beta chains share one sample of origin, sequenced in a study of blood T cells in healthy people across ages. Through a sample-barcoded 5' primer and a J-beta primer mix, a second PCR was run for roughly 7 to 11 cycles. TCRdb redid the calling of the 5' RACE reads with MiXCR, one entry per CDR3 protein. The sample includes 550,000 to 800,000 distinct CDR3 sequences, roughly 32% of them seen just once. The sequenced sample was blood. Receptors were obtained from a woman of 80 years or more in good health.

This clonotype was counted only a few times. The chain is built from TRBV28 and TRBJ2-1; either TRBD1 or TRBD2 may fit D (6 bases each). Germline V gene lookup returns CDR1 MDHEN and CDR2 SYDVKM. Trimming took 6 bases from V and 7 from J, leaving 16 bases between them. CDR3 length equals 14 residues. The CDR3 here is CASRTPRGLNEQFF. CDR3 in DNA: TGTGCCAGCAGAACCCCTCGGGGGCTGAATGAGCAGTTCTTC.

The chain is built from TRBV12-3 or TRBV12-4 and TRBJ1-1; D is undetermined. The CDR3 has 12 residues. The V and J ends lost 5 bases and 1 base respectively, with 5 bases between them. The CDR3: CASSRENTEAFF. In DNA, the CDR3 is TGTGCCAGCAGTAGGGAGAACACTGAAGCTTTCTTT.

This clonotype came up many times. CDR3 DNA sequence: TGTGCCAGCAGCGTAGGTTTAGCGGGGGGGCCATCTTCCAATGAGCAGTTCTTC. This gives the protein CASSVGLAGGPSSNEQFF. V is TRBV9 and J is TRBJ2-1; TRBD2 aligns across 11 bases. Trimming removed 0 bases from V and 6 bases from J; junction bases left unmatched: 11. The V gene's germline CDR1 is SGDLS and CDR2 YYNGEE. This CDR3 comprises 18 residues. The entire variable domain, with the rest obtained from reference TRBV9 and TRBJ2-1, is as follows: DSGVTQTPKHLITATGQRVTLRCSPRSGDLSVYWYQQSLDQGLQFLIQYYNGEERAKGNILERFSAQQFPDLHSELNLSSLELGDSALYFCASSVGLAGGPSSNEQFFGPGTRLTVL.

The chain couples TRBV7-9 to TRBJ2-1; D is tentatively TRBD1 or TRBD2 (6 bases each). Germline CDR1 is SEHNR and CDR2 is FQNEAQ (reference sequence). With 6 bases removed from V and 7 bases from J, the gap between germline ends came to 25 bases. This CDR3 contains 17 residues. The CDR3 DNA sequence: TGTGCCAGCAGTCCCACCACCCGGAGGGGGGCGGGGAATGAGCAGTTCTTC. Translated: CASSPTTRRGAGNEQFF.

The table lists this clonotype with many counts. V gene TRBV7-2 combines with J gene TRBJ2-1, with D tentatively TRBD1 or TRBD2 (6 bases each). The CDR3 consists of 16 residues. CDR1 SGHTA and CDR2 FQGNSA come from the germline V gene. Trimming removed 4 bases at V and 0 bases at J, with 13 bases between. The DNA for the CDR3 is TGTGCCAGCAGCTCCACGGGGGCATTCTCCTACAATGAGCAGTTCTTC. Protein product: CASSSTGAFSYNEQFF.

This clonotype was counted ten times or more. CDR3 bases: TGTGCCAGCACTGGACAGGGGGTTTCTGCGGAGCAGTTCTTC. This sequence encodes CASTGQGVSAEQFF. The genes are TRBV6-1 and TRBJ2-1, with 10 bases aligning to TRBD1. The germline gives CDR1 MNHNS, CDR2 SASEGT. The V segment lost 7 bases and the J segment 10 bases; nucleotides outside the gene matches: 10. The CDR3 is 14 residues long.

About this clonotype itself: Likely a read error: the CDR3 ends without its conserved phenylalanine or tryptophan. The chain links TRBV20-1 to TRBJ2-1, with TRBD2 as a possible D gene (6 bases). The CDR3 totals 13 residues. Germline loops: CDR1 DFQATT, CDR2 SNEGSKA (reference sequence). V gave up 5 bases and J gave up 5 bases, with 13 bases separating them. The CDR3 nucleotides read TGCAGTGCTTTGCGGGGCAGCCACAATGAGCAGTTCTTA. It is translated as CSALRGSHNEQFL.

Turning to this clonotype: A clone one base away is much larger, so this may be a read error. The rearrangement links TRBV11-3 to TRBJ2-5; 9 bases match TRBD2. Trimming cost V 1 base and J 11 bases; bases outside gene matches: 14. The germline gives CDR1 SGHNT, CDR2 YENEEA. The CDR3 is 16 residues long. The CDR3, as DNA: TGTGCCAGCAGCTTAGTGAGTAGCGGGGGTTACAATGAGCAGTACTTC. As protein: CASSLVSSGGYNEQYF.

V is TRBV5-1 and J is TRBJ1-2; D gene unclear. The germline gives CDR1 SGHRS, CDR2 YFSETQ. The CDR3 has 13 residues. V gave up 4 bases and J gave up 3 bases, with 10 bases separating them. The CDR3 protein is CASSGKVDYGYTF. As DNA, the CDR3 is TGCGCCAGCAGCGGCAAGGTTGACTATGGCTACACCTTC.

This clonotype appeared many times. The genes are TRBV9 and TRBJ1-5; 7 bases are a match to TRBD1. J lost 5 bases, V lost 0 bases, and 2 bases had no gene match. There are 14 residues in the CDR3. Germline assignment: CDR1 SGDLS and CDR2 YYNGEE. CDR3 sequence (DNA): TGTGCCAGCAGCGTAGGGGACAGTTATCAGCCCCAGCATTTT. This translates into CASSVGDSYQPQHF.

There are many counts of this clonotype. The chain combines TRBV7-9 with TRBJ2-7; 8 bases agree with TRBD1. This CDR3 has 16 residues. The ends lost 5 bases at V and 2 bases at J; junction bases unmatched: 11. CDR1 is SEHNR and CDR2 is FQNEAQ in the germline V gene (reference sequence). CDR3 sequence (DNA): TGTGCCAGCAGCCCACGGGCGGGACAGGTGCCCTACGAGCAGTACTTC. It yields the protein CASSPRAGQVPYEQYF.

This clonotype was seen many times. The chain recombines TRBV7-2 with TRBJ1-1; tentative D call: TRBD1 (6 bases). CDR3 size: 16 residues. V was pared by 5 bases and J by 1 base, with 17 bases between. Germline lookup yields CDR1 SGHTA and CDR2 FQGNSA. CDR3 in DNA: TGTGCCAGCAGCCGCGGGGGCAGGGTGGGGAACACTGAAGCTTTCTTT. This codes for CASSRGGRVGNTEAFF.

The genes are TRBV15 and TRBJ2-1; maybe TRBD1 (5 bases). The CDR3 length is 12 residues. V was trimmed by 8 bases and J by 4 bases, leaving 9 bases between them. Germline CDR1 and CDR2: LNHNV and YYDKDF (reference sequence). The CDR3 spells CATLGRYNEQFF. The CDR3 coding sequence is TGTGCCACCCTGGGGCGGTACAATGAGCAGTTCTTC.

At least ten counts were recorded for this clonotype. V is TRBV7-8 and J is TRBJ2-7, with D perhaps matching TRBD1 or TRBD2 (7 bases each). Trimming removed 0 bases from V and 6 bases from J, with 12 bases in between. The CDR3 covers 14 residues. The germline gives CDR1 SGHVS, CDR2 FQNEAQ. CDR3: CASSLAPRGGEQYF. Written as DNA, the CDR3 is TGTGCCAGCAGCTTAGCACCCAGGGGGGGCGAGCAGTACTTC.

This clonotype was counted at least ten times. V usage is TRBV28 and J usage is TRBJ1-6, with D hard to call. Trimming stripped 7 bases from V and 7 bases from J, with 14 bases between. This CDR3 comprises 14 residues. The V gene's germline CDR1 is MDHEN and CDR2 SYDVKM. The CDR3: CASNLEQSNSPLHF. For the CDR3, the DNA is TGTGCCAGCAATTTGGAACAGAGCAATTCACCCCTCCACTTT.

The V and J genes are TRBV20-1 and TRBJ1-4, with D tentatively TRBD1 (5 bases). CDR3 length equals 13 residues. Trimming took off 0 bases at V and 8 bases at J, with 10 bases between the two ends. Germline V gene sequence: CDR1 DFQATT, CDR2 SNEGSKA (reference sequence). DNA of the CDR3: TGCAGTGCTAGAGATTTGGGGGGAGAAAAACTGTTTTTT. Translated: CSARDLGGEKLFF.

This chain connects TRBV28 to TRBJ2-7; 9 bases align to TRBD2. Unmatched junction bases numbered 11, after V lost 4 bases and J lost 1 base. CDR1 is MDHEN, CDR2 SYDVKM, per germline. This CDR3 spans 17 amino acids. The CDR3 here is CASSSRWGSGGSYEQYF. In DNA, the CDR3 is TGTGCCAGCAGTTCCCGCTGGGGTAGCGGGGGATCCTACGAGCAGTACTTC.

In this sample, this clonotype turned up a few times. The rearrangement joins TRBV24-1 to TRBJ1-5, with D hard to call. V lost 5 bases and J lost 1, with 8 bases in between. Per germline, CDR1 KGHDR and CDR2 SFDVKD. The CDR3 consists of 14 residues. The CDR3 DNA reads TGTGCCACCAGTGGAGGGTGGAGCAATCAGCCCCAGCATTTT. Amino acids: CATSGGWSNQPQHF.